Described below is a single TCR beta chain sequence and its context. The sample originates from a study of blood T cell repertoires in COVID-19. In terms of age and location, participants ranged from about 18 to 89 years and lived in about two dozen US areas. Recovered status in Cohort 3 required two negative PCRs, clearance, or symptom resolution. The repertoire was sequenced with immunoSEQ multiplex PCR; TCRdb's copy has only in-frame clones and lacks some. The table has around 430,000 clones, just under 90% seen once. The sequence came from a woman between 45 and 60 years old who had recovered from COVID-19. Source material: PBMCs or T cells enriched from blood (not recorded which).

The CDR3: CASSPPGVSAFF. CDR3 DNA: TGTGCCAGCAGTCCACCGGGAGTTTCAGCTTTCTTT. V and J are TRBV12-3 or TRBV12-4 and TRBJ1-1; D not certain. The V end lost 5 bases, the J end lost 10 bases, and 14 bases lay between the germline ends. The CDR3 totals 12 residues.